A selection of T cell receptor beta chains follows, all from one sample in a study of glioma-infiltrating T cells after dendritic cell vaccination. Libraries were prepared by immunoSEQ multiplex PCR; TCRdb keeps only in-frame clonotypes and omits some of them. In the table there are 80,000 to 95,000 clones, 85% of which are singletons. The sample consisted of blood, taken after dendritic cell vaccination. The receptors originated from a human donor with glioblastoma. Both conserved end residues are part of each CDR3. Each record gives: clone size, J gene, D gene, V gene, CDR3 DNA, CDR3 protein. A D gene is named only where the DNA matches it firmly. Size is omitted from some rows. Given values are once, few, many or a class for expanded clones.

- | TRBJ1-1 | - | TRBV4-1 | TGCGCCAGCAGCCAAGATCCGGGGGGCGGATTATCTGAAGCTTTCTTT | CASSQDPGGGLSEAFF
once | TRBJ1-2 | TRBD1 | TRBV19 | TGTGCCAGTAGCCTCGCGTGGAGGACAGGCGAATCCGGCTACACCTTC | CASSLAWRTGESGYTF
- | TRBJ2-3 | TRBD2 | TRBV7-2 | TGTGCCAGCAGCCGAGCGGGAGTAAGTACAGATACGCAGTATTTT | CASSRAGVSTDTQYF
- | TRBJ1-2 | - | TRBV29-1 | TGCAGCGTTGAGTCAACTAACTATGGCTACACCTTC | CSVESTNYGYTF
- | TRBJ2-5 | - | TRBV15 | TGTGCCACCAGCAGAGATGGAGGGTTCCAAGAGACCCAGTACTTC | CATSRDGGFQETQYF
- | TRBJ1-3 | - | TRBV5-4 | TGTGCCAGCAGCTTGGTAGGGGTCGGAAACACCATATATTTT | CASSLVGVGNTIYF
- | TRBJ1-2 | - | TRBV6-1 | TGTGCCAGCAGTGCAACAGGGAACTATGGCTACACCTTC | CASSATGNYGYTF
- | TRBJ1-5 | - | TRBV4-2 | TGTGCCAGCAGCCACACCTCCGGGAATCAGCCCCAGCATTTT | CASSHTSGNQPQHF
- | TRBJ1-1 | TRBD1 | TRBV7-9 | TGTGCCAGCAGAACAGGGGATAGGGCGAACACTGAAGCTTTCTTT | CASRTGDRANTEAFF
- | TRBJ2-1 | TRBD1 | TRBV5-4 | TGTGCCAGCAGCCCGACAGGGGGCTGGTCCAATGAGCAGTTCTTC | CASSPTGGWSNEQFF
- | TRBJ2-1 | TRBD2 | TRBV14 | TGTGCCAGCAGCCAGGGACTAGTACCCAGCTCCTACAATGAGCAGTTCTTC | CASSQGLVPSSYNEQFF
- | TRBJ2-2 | - | TRBV2 | TGTGCCACCAAACGGGGAGTGGACACCGGGGAGCTGTTTTTT | CATKRGVDTGELFF
- | TRBJ1-1 | TRBD1 | TRBV29-1 | TGCAGCGTTGAGGGACAGAGGTGGGCTGAAGCTTTCTTT | CSVEGQRWAEAFF
- | TRBJ1-3 | - | TRBV19 | TGTGCCAGTAGTCCGCGTAACTCTGGAAACACCATATATTTT | CASSPRNSGNTIYF
once | TRBJ1-3 | - | TRBV28 | TGTGCCAGCAGTCAGGCGGGGGCGCAAGGAAACACCATATATTTT | CASSQAGAQGNTIYF
- | TRBJ2-7 | - | TRBV10-3 | TGTGCCATCAGTGAAGATGGAACGAGGTTCGAGCAGTACTTC | CAISEDGTRFEQYF